The rows below give T cell receptor beta chains drawn from one sample of a study of T cells in Graves' hyperthyroidism and ophthalmopathy. TCRdb processed the multiplex PCR reads anew with MiXCR; each CDR3 protein has one entry. There are 600,000 or so distinct CDR3 sequences in the sample; around 15% occur only once, and around 4% lies in the top ten. Sequenced: blood. The receptors come from a woman in her thirties with Graves' hyperthyroidism. Both conserved end residues are part of each CDR3. The D gene is left open where the match is weak. Only part of the rows carry a size: once, few, many, or a class if the clone is expanded.

j_call d_call v_call clone_size cdr3_nt cdr3_aa
TRBJ2-3 - TRBV5-1 - TGCGCCAGCAGCTTAAGTGGGAGTGGTACAGATACGCAGTATTTT CASSLSGSGTDTQYF
TRBJ2-1 TRBD2 TRBV27 many TGTGCCAGCAGTCAATTTAGCGGGAGTAATGAGCAGTTCTTC CASSQFSGSNEQFF
TRBJ2-7 TRBD2 TRBV20-1 many TGCAGTGCCCAGCTAGCGGGAGTCTACGAGCAGTACTTC CSAQLAGVYEQYF
TRBJ1-5 TRBD1 TRBV18 - TGTGCCAGCTCACCACCGACAGGGGGCGAGATGGCGAAGAGCAATCAGCCCCAGCATTTT CASSPPTGGEMAKSNQPQHF
TRBJ1-4 - TRBV11-2 - TGTGCCAGCAGCCAGAAACACTCGTCAACTAATGAAAAACTGTTTTTT CASSQKHSSTNEKLFF
TRBJ2-1 TRBD2 TRBV7-3 few TGTGCCAGCAGCCCTTCCCCAGCGGGAGGCGTCAATGAGCAGTTCTTC CASSPSPAGGVNEQFF
TRBJ2-7 TRBD1 TRBV20-1 many TGCAGTGCTAGAGATCCGGGGACAGGGAGCTACGAGCAGTACTTC CSARDPGTGSYEQYF
TRBJ2-7 - TRBV7-2 many TGTGCCAGCAGCTTAATCGGCAGGGACTACGAGCAGTACTTC CASSLIGRDYEQYF
TRBJ2-1 - TRBV12-3/TRBV12-4 many TGTGCCAGCAGTCCGATAGCGGAACGCGATGGCTACAATGAGCAGTTCTTC CASSPIAERDGYNEQFF
TRBJ2-2 - TRBV11-2 many TGTGCCAGCAGGTTTGGGGAGCTGTTTTTT CASRFGELFF
TRBJ1-2 - TRBV28 many TGTGCCAGCAGTCCCGCACCTCTAGGGAAGTATGGCTACACCTTC CASSPAPLGKYGYTF
TRBJ1-1 - TRBV7-2 - TGTGCCAGCAGCTTACGGGGCGCGGGGACAAGCACTGAAGCTTTCTTT CASSLRGAGTSTEAFF
TRBJ2-1 - TRBV20-1 many TGCAGTGCAGATCACCTCACCGGGCGCACTAACAATGAGCAGTTCTTC CSADHLTGRTNNEQFF
TRBJ2-2 - TRBV11-3 - TGTGCCAGCAGCCCCCGAGGTAGCGTCGGGGAGCTGTTTTTT CASSPRGSVGELFF
TRBJ1-5 - TRBV30 many TGTGCCTGGAGTTCGACGTACAATCAGCCCCAGCATTTT CAWSSTYNQPQHF
TRBJ1-6 - TRBV12-3/TRBV12-4 many TGTGCCAGCAGTTTAACTACGTTGGGTTCACCCCTCCACTTT CASSLTTLGSPLHF
TRBJ2-3 TRBD2 TRBV11-3 - TGTGCCAGCAGCTCGGGACTAGCTCATTCCACAGATACGCAGTATTTT CASSSGLAHSTDTQYF
TRBJ2-1 TRBD2 TRBV28 few TGTGCCAGCAGTTCCCCCAGGGGACTAGCGGGAGGGAGGTACAATGAGCGGTTCTTC CASSSPRGLAGGRYNERFF
TRBJ2-3 - TRBV20-1 many TGCAGTGCTAGAGTGTCGGGTACAGATACGCAGTATTTT CSARVSGTDTQYF
TRBJ1-2 - TRBV19 few TGTGCCAGTAGGGGCAGATCTAACTATGGCTACACCTTC CASRGRSNYGYTF
TRBJ1-1 TRBD1 TRBV20-1 many TGCAGTCCTCTCTGGACAGGGGGAACTGAAGCTTTCTTT CSPLWTGGTEAFF
TRBJ2-7 - TRBV20-1 many TGCAGTGCTAGGGCCCCAGTGGGGGGCGAGCAGTACTTC CSARAPVGGEQYF
TRBJ1-1 - TRBV5-1 - TGCGCCAGCAGCTTGACGGGGGGGAATACTGAAGCTCTCTTT CASSLTGGNTEALF
TRBJ1-5 TRBD1 TRBV30 few TGTGCCTGGAGTGTACAGGGGTTTAGCAATCAGCCCCAGCATTTT CAWSVQGFSNQPQHF
TRBJ2-7 - TRBV10-3 few TGTGCCAGAGCGATCGGACTCGGCAATGAGCAGTACTTC CARAIGLGNEQYF
TRBJ2-7 TRBD2 TRBV12-3/TRBV12-4 few TGTGCCAGTCAGGTGGGGTGGGGGGGCTACGAGCAGTACTTC CASQVGWGGYEQYF
TRBJ1-1 TRBD1 TRBV6-1 - TGTGCCAGCTGGCGCCCAGGACAGGGGGACACTGAAGCTTTCTTT CASWRPGQGDTEAFF
TRBJ2-1 TRBD1 TRBV18 few TGTGCCAGCTCACCCAGACCGGGACAGGGACACAATGAGCAGTTCTTC CASSPRPGQGHNEQFF
TRBJ1-2 TRBD1 TRBV5-1 - TGCGCCAGCAGCCCGGGGGACAGGCCTAACTATGGCCACACCTTC CASSPGDRPNYGHTF
TRBJ2-7 - TRBV11-1 - TGCGCCAGCAGCCAAGTCTTCTCGGGGCCCTACGAGCAGTACTTC CASSQVFSGPYEQYF
TRBJ1-5 TRBD1 TRBV20-1 many TGCAGTGCTAGAGAGGCCGGGACAGGGGGCGAACAGCCCCAGCATTTT CSAREAGTGGEQPQHF
TRBJ2-2 - TRBV2 - TGTGCCAGCAGTGGACTAGTTCGGGGGGCGGGCGGGGAGCTGTTTTTT CASSGLVRGAGGELFF
TRBJ2-3 TRBD2 TRBV20-1 few TGCAGTGCTAGAGAACCGTTGACTAGCGGGAGAGTAGATACGCAGTATTTT CSAREPLTSGRVDTQYF
TRBJ1-5 - TRBV13 few TGTGCCAGCAGCTTAAGGGGAATCAACCAGCCCCAGCATTTT CASSLRGINQPQHF
TRBJ2-3 TRBD2 TRBV28 - TGTGCCAGCATTCCTAGCGGGAGGCCTAGCACAGATACGCAGTATTTT CASIPSGRPSTDTQYF
TRBJ1-6 - TRBV5-1 few TGCGCCAGCAGCTTGCTCTCCTATAATTCACTCCTCCACTTT CASSLLSYNSLLHF
TRBJ2-7 - TRBV30 many TGTGCCTGGAACCTAGGACAGTCGAACTCCTACGAGCAGTACTTC CAWNLGQSNSYEQYF
TRBJ1-2 TRBD1 TRBV28 many TGTGCCAGCAGTTCCGGGACAGGGGTCGGCTACACCTTC CASSSGTGVGYTF
TRBJ2-2 - TRBV6-2/TRBV6-3 many TGTGCCAGCAGTTACGGCGGATCGAACACCGGGGAGCTGTTTTTT CASSYGGSNTGELFF
TRBJ2-5 - TRBV28 many TGTGCCAGCTCCCGCATATTGAGGGGGGAGACCCAGTACTTC CASSRILRGETQYF
TRBJ1-2 - TRBV2 many TGTGCCAGCAGTGACACTGGGGACGGATACTATGGCTACACCTTC CASSDTGDGYYGYTF
TRBJ2-7 TRBD2 TRBV3-1 few TGTGCCAGCAGCCCGAAGGGACTAGCGGGAGGGGGCGAGCAGTACTTC CASSPKGLAGGGEQYF